This TCR beta chain was documented in a study of OX40 agonist ivuxolimab in advanced cancers. The CDR3 runs 16 residues. V was pared by 0 bases and J by 9 bases, with 14 bases of the junction left unmatched. Germline V gene lookup returns CDR1 GTSNPN and CDR2 SVGIG (reference sequence). Using immunoSEQ multiplex PCR, the repertoire was profiled, and TCRdb retains in-frame clones only, with some absent. This sample has roughly 56,000 clones, with roughly four fifths found just once. The gene calls are TRBV30 and TRBJ2-5; TRBD1 aligns across 9 bases. This receptor was identified in an adult with an advanced solid tumor such as melanoma, head and neck, liver or kidney cancer. Sequencing used CD4+ or CD8+ T cells sorted from blood, obtained in a trial of the OX40 agonist ivuxolimab. The CDR3 region has the DNA TGTGCCTGGAGTGTAAGCGCATCCGGGACAGGGCTGGCCCAGTACTTC. Translating gives CAWSVSASGTGLAQYF.